This T cell receptor beta chain stems from a study of blood T cell repertoires in COVID-19. Repertoires were generated with immunoSEQ multiplex PCR, while TCRdb's copy carries only in-frame clones and drops some. The sample yields roughly 160,000 clones, 84% seen once. J was trimmed by 5 bases and V by 6 bases; bases with no gene match: 9. Germline CDR1 KGHSH, CDR2 LQKENI. This CDR3 has 14 amino acids. The TCR sequence derives from a woman of 80 years or more with COVID-19, enrolled during active disease. The sample consisted of peripheral blood. The chain couples TRBV18 to TRBJ2-7; 8 bases match TRBD1. As DNA, the CDR3 is TGTGCCAGCTCCCCAGCCTCCAGGGGGCACGAGCAGTACTTC. Its protein is CASSPASRGHEQYF.